This entry lists 2 T cell receptor beta chains sequenced from one sample in a study of blood T cell repertoires in COVID-19. Sequencing was performed with immunoSEQ multiplex PCR; in TCRdb, only in-frame clones are kept and a portion is missing. Of 230,000 or so clones in the sample, 80% to 90% were seen once. The sequenced sample was peripheral blood. The receptors were gathered from a man aged 25-40 years with active or convalescent COVID-19.

This clone was picked up one time. The chain links TRBV5-4 to TRBJ1-2, with D unclear. The ends were cut back, 0 bases at V and 4 bases at J, with 7 bases in the middle. The CDR3 length is 13 residues. Germline-derived CDR1 and CDR2 are SGHNT and YYREEE (reference sequence). The CDR3 reads CASSLGRGYGYTF. The DNA of the CDR3 is TGTGCCAGCAGCTTGGGGCGCGGCTATGGCTACACCTTC.

The chain carries TRBV19 and TRBJ1-1; 7 nucleotides align to TRBD1. The CDR3 extends over 13 amino acids. V gave up 5 bases and J gave up 4 bases; unmatched junction bases: 4. Germline CDR1 LNHDA, CDR2 SQIVND (reference sequence). Here the CDR3 reads CASSLTGPTEAFF. In DNA form, the CDR3 reads TGTGCCAGTAGTTTGACAGGGCCCACTGAAGCTTTCTTT.